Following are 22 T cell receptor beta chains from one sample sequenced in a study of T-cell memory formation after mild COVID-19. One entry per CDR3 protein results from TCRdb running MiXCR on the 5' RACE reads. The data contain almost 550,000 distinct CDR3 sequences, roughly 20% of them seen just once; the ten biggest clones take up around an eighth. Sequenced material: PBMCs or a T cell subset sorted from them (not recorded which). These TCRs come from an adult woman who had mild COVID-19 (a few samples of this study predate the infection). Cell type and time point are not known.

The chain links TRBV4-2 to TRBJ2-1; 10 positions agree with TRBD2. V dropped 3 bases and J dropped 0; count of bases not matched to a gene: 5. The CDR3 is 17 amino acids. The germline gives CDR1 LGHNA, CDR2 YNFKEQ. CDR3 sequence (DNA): TGTGCCAGCAGCCAGGAACTAGCGGGGCTCTCCTACAATGAGCAGTTCTTC. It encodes CASSQELAGLSYNEQFF.

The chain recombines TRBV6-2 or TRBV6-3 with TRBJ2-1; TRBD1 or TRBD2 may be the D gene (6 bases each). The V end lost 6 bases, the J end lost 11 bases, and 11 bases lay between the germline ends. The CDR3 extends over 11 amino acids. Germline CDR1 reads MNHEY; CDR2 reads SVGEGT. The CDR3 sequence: CASRWGAKQFF. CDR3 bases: TGTGCCAGCAGATGGGGGGCAAAGCAGTTCTTC.

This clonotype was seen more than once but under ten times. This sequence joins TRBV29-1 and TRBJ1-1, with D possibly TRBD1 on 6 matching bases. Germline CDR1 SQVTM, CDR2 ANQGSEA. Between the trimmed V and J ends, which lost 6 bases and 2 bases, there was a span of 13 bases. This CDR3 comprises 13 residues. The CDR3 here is CSVGGQGNTEAFF. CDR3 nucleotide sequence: TGCAGCGTGGGGGGCCAGGGTAACACTGAAGCTTTCTTT.

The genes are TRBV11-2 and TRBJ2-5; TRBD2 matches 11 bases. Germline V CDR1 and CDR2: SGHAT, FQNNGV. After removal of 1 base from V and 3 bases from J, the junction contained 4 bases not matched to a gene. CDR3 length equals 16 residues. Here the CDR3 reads CASSLGGLAEKETQYF. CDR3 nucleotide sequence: TGTGCCAGCAGCTTAGGGGGACTAGCGGAAAAAGAGACCCAGTACTTC.

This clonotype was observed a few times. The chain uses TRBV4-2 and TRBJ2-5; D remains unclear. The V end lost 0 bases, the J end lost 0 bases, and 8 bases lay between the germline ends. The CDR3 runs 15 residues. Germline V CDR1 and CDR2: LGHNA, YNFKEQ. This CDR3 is CASSQDVTNQETQYF. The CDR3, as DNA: TGTGCCAGCAGCCAAGATGTAACAAACCAAGAGACCCAGTACTTC.

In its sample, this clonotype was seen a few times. The CDR3 bases are TGTGCCAGCAGCTTAAATTCCGTCTACGAGCAGTACTTC. It codes for CASSLNSVYEQYF. The chain is built from TRBV11-2 and TRBJ2-7; D not resolved. The CDR3 has 13 amino acids. Germline lookup yields CDR1 SGHAT and CDR2 FQNNGV. The V and J ends lost 2 bases and 3 bases respectively, with 8 bases between them.

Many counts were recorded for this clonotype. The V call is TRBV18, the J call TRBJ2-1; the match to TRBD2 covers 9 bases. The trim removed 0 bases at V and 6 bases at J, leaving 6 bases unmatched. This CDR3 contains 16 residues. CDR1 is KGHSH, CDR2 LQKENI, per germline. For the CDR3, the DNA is TGTGCCAGCTCACCACCCGGGGTAGCGGGGGTCAATGAGCAGTTCTTC. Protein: CASSPPGVAGVNEQFF.

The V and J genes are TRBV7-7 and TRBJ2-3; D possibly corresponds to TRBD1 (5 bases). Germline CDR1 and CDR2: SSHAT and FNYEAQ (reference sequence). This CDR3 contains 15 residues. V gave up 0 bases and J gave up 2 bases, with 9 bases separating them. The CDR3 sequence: CASSLAWGPTDTQYF. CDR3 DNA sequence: TGTGCCAGCAGCTTAGCTTGGGGCCCCACAGATACGCAGTATTTT.

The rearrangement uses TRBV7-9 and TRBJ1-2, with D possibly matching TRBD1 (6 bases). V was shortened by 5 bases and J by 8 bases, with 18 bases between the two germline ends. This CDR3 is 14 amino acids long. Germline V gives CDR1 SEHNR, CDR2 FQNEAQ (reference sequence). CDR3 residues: CASSLEGEARGYTF. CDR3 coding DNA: TGTGCCAGCAGCCTCGAGGGGGAGGCTAGGGGCTACACCTTC.

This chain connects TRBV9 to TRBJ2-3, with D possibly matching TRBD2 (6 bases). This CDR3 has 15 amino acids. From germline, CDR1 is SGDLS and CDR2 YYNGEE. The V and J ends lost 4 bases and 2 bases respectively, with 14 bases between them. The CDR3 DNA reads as TGTGCCAGCAGCCCAAAGGGACTCCCCACAGATACGCAGTATTTT. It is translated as CASSPKGLPTDTQYF.

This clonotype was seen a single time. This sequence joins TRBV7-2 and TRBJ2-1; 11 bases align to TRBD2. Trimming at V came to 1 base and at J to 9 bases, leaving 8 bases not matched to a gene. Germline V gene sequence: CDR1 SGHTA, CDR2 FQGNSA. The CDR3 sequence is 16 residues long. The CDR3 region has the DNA TGTGCCAGCAGCTTAGGACTACTAGCGGGAGCAGGTGAGCAGTTCTTC. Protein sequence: CASSLGLLAGAGEQFF.

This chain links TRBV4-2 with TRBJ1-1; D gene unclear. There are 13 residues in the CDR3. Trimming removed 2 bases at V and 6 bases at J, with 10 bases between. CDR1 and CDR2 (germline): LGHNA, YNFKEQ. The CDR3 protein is CASSQTPNAEAFF. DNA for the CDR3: TGTGCCAGCAGCCAAACCCCCAACGCTGAAGCTTTCTTT.

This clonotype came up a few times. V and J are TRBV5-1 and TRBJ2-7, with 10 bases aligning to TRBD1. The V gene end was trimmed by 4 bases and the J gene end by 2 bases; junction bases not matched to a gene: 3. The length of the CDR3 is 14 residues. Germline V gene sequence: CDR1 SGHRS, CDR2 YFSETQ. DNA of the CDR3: TGCGCCAGCAGCAGGGACAGGGGAACCTACGAGCAGTACTTC. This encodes CASSRDRGTYEQYF.

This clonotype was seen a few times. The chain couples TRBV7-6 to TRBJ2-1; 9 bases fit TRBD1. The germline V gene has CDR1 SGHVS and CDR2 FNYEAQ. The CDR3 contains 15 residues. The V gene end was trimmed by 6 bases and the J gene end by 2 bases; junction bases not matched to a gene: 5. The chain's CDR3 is CASRITGGPYNEQFF. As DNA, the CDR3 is TGTGCCAGCAGAATAACAGGGGGCCCCTACAATGAGCAGTTCTTC. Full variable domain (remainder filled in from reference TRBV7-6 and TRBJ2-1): GAGVSQSPRYKVTKRGQDVALRCDPISGHVSLYWYRQALGQGPEFLTYFNYEAQQDKSGLPNDRFSAERPEGSISTLTIQRTEQRDSAMYRCASRITGGPYNEQFFGPGTRLTVL.

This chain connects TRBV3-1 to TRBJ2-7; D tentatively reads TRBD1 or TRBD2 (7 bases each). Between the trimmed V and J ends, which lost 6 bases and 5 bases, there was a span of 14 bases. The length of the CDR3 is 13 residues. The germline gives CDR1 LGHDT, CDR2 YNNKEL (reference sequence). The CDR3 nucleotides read TGTGCCAGCAGAGCAGGGGGGGCTAACGAGCAGTACTTC. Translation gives CASRAGGANEQYF.

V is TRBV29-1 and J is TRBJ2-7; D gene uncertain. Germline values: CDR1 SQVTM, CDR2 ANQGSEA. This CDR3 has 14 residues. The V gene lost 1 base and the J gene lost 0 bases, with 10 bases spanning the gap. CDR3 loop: CSVEGGEYSYEQYF. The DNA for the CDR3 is TGCAGCGTTGAAGGAGGAGAATACTCCTACGAGCAGTACTTC.

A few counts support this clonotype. The CDR3 protein is CASTLAGNTQYF. The CDR3 coding sequence is TGTGCCAGCACTCTAGCGGGGAATACGCAGTATTTT. This chain connects TRBV6-1 to TRBJ2-3; 9 bases are shared with TRBD2. Germline trimming cut 7 bases from V and 7 bases from J; bases unmatched to any gene: 3. From germline, CDR1 is MNHNS and CDR2 SASEGT. The CDR3 extends over 12 amino acids.

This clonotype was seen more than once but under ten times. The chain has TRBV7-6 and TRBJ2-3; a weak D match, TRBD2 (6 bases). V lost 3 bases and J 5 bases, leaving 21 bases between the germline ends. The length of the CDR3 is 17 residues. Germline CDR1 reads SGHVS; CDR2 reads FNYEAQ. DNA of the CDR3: TGTGCCAGCAGCTTGGTTCCTAGCGTCGAGGGAGTAGATACGCAGTATTTT. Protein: CASSLVPSVEGVDTQYF.

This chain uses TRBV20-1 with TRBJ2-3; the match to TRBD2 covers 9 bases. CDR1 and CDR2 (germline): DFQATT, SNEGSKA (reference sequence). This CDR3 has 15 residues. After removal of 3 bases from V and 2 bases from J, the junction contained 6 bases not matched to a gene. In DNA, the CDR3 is TGCAGTGCTAGTCCTACTAGCGGGCACACAGATACGCAGTATTTT. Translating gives CSASPTSGHTDTQYF.

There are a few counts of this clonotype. CDR3 in amino acids: CASSLVQGHTEAFF. The CDR3, as DNA: TGTGCCAGCAGCTTAGTACAGGGGCACACTGAAGCTTTCTTT. This chain uses TRBV7-9 with TRBJ1-1, with 7 bases identical to TRBD1. The CDR3 extends over 14 amino acids. Looked up from germline, CDR1 is SEHNR and CDR2 is FQNEAQ (reference sequence). V was pared by 1 base and J by 3 bases, with 2 bases of the junction left unmatched.

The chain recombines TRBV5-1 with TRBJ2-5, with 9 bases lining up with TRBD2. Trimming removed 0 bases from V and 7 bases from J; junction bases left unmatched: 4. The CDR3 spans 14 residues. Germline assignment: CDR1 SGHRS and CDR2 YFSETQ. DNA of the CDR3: TGCGCCAGCAGCTTGGTAGCGGGGGAAGTGACCCAGTACTTC. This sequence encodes CASSLVAGEVTQYF.

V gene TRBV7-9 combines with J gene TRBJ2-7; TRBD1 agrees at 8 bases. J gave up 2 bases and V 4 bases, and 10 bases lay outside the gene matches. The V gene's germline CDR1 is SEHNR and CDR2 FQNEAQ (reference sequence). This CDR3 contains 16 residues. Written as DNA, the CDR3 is TGTGCCAGCAGCTCCCCCGTCGGGACAGGCCCCTACGAGCAGTACTTC. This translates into CASSSPVGTGPYEQYF.